Presented here are 22 T cell receptor beta chains from one specimen sequenced in a study. Via MiXCR, TCRdb re-called the 5' RACE reads, giving one row per CDR3 protein. The sample carries roughly 57,000 distinct CDR3 sequences, around 21% recorded once. Cells sorted as Tregs were CD4+, CD25+ and CD127-/low. What was sequenced was tumor-infiltrating Tregs sorted from the breast tumor. The receptors derive from a female donor with breast cancer.

This clonotype was seen many times. This chain joins TRBV20-1 and TRBJ1-5; D gene uncertain. CDR3 length: 13 residues. With 0 bases removed from V and 3 bases from J, the gap between germline ends came to 6 bases. CDR1 DFQATT and CDR2 SNEGSKA come from the germline V gene (reference sequence). In DNA, the CDR3 is TGCAGTGCTAGAGATAATCCCAATCAGCCCCAGCATTTT. It translates to CSARDNPNQPQHF.

The rearrangement uses TRBV10-3 and TRBJ2-7; 7 bases agree with TRBD2. This CDR3 is 14 amino acids long. Looked up from germline, CDR1 is ENHRY and CDR2 is SYGVKD. V was clipped by 3 bases and J by 5 bases; unmatched bases: 7. CDR3 region: CAISDPKGGDEQYF. The DNA for the CDR3 is TGTGCCATCAGTGATCCAAAGGGAGGGGACGAGCAGTACTTC.

This clonotype was seen repeatedly, ten times or more. CDR3: CASSQDRWDSYEQYF. The CDR3 DNA is TGCGCCAGCAGCCAAGATCGGTGGGACAGCTACGAGCAGTACTTC. V usage is TRBV4-1 and J usage is TRBJ2-7, with 7 nucleotides matching TRBD1. The CDR3 consists of 15 residues. With V trimmed by 0 bases and J by 3 bases, 5 bases remained unmatched. Germline V gene sequence: CDR1 MGHRA, CDR2 YSYEKL.

This clonotype was detected only a few times. This chain links TRBV20-1 with TRBJ1-1; D is uncertain. This CDR3 has 11 amino acids. Germline CDR1 reads DFQATT; CDR2 reads SNEGSKA (reference sequence). V was shortened by 3 bases and J by 2 bases, with 4 bases between the two germline ends. The CDR3 coding sequence is TGCAGTGCTAGTCTCAACACTGAAGCTTTCTTT. Protein: CSASLNTEAFF.

This clonotype has just a few counts. The genes are TRBV10-3 and TRBJ2-7, with a weak D call TRBD1 (6 bases). Germline-derived CDR1 and CDR2 are ENHRY and SYGVKD. The V end was cut by 6 bases, the J end by 1 base, with 10 bases between. This CDR3 spans 13 amino acids. CDR3 nucleotides: TGTGCCATCAGGCTAACAGGGTCCTACGAGCAGTACTTC. Residues: CAIRLTGSYEQYF.

This chain joins TRBV6-6 and TRBJ2-7; 9 nucleotides align to TRBD1. V lost 2 bases and J lost 3; bases outside the gene matches: 14. Germline CDR1 reads MNHNY; CDR2 reads SVGAGI (reference sequence). This CDR3 contains 18 residues. CDR3 DNA: TGTGCCAGCAGTTACCCTACAGAAGTCCGGGACAGGGACTACGAGCAGTACTTC. This sequence encodes CASSYPTEVRDRDYEQYF.

This clonotype was observed a few times. The chain recombines TRBV11-2 with TRBJ2-3, with 7 nucleotides matching TRBD1. CDR3 length equals 16 residues. Per germline, CDR1 SGHAT and CDR2 FQNNGV. J was trimmed by 2 bases and V by 5 bases; bases with no gene match: 10. CDR3: CASSLLTGSNTDTQYF. The DNA for the CDR3 is TGTGCCAGCAGCCTCCTGACAGGGAGTAACACAGATACGCAGTATTTT.

The sample holds many counts of this clonotype. J is TRBJ1-5 and V is TRBV20-1, with D maybe TRBD1 (5 bases). The CDR3 is 13 residues long. The V gene lost 6 bases and the J gene lost 5 bases, with 14 bases spanning the gap. Germline V gene data show CDR1 as DFQATT and CDR2 as SNEGSKA (reference sequence). For the CDR3, the DNA is TGCAGTGCCCGGGGGACCGATTATCAGCCCCAGCATTTT. Residues: CSARGTDYQPQHF.

As to this clonotype: Given a much more abundant clone one base away, this may be a read error. The chain has TRBV7-2 and TRBJ2-1, with D perhaps matching TRBD2 (6 bases). CDR1 SGHTA and CDR2 FQGNSA come from the germline V gene. The CDR3 is 16 residues long. V lost 10 bases, J lost 3 bases, and 22 bases lay in between. CDR3 bases: TGTGCCAACAGTGTAGTAGGTAGCGGATTCTACAATGAGCAGTTCTTC. It specifies CANSVVGSGFYNEQFF.

The rearrangement joins TRBV7-9 to TRBJ2-3; D is ambiguous. Trimming pared 6 bases from V and 3 bases from J, leaving 13 bases between. The CDR3 is 14 residues long. The germline CDR1 and CDR2 sequences are SEHNR and FQNEAQ (reference sequence). CDR3 coding DNA: TGTGCCAGCAGGAATAACTACCAGACAGATACGCAGTATTTT. Translation: CASRNNYQTDTQYF.

The chain recombines TRBV5-6 with TRBJ1-4; D might be TRBD1 (6 bases). The CDR3 has 13 amino acids. Per germline, CDR1 SGHDT and CDR2 YYEEEE. Trimming took 2 bases from V and 8 from J, leaving 10 bases between them. CDR3 coding DNA: TGTGCCAGCAGCTTAGGACAGTCCGAAAAACTGTTTTTT. It encodes CASSLGQSEKLFF.

Ten or more counts support this clonotype. The V gene is TRBV5-1, the J gene TRBJ2-2; 9 positions match TRBD1. Germline V gene sequence: CDR1 SGHRS, CDR2 YFSETQ. This CDR3 has 15 amino acids. Trimming took 4 bases from V and 1 from J; bases not matched to a gene: 2. CDR3 region: CASSPGQGNTGELFF. The CDR3 nucleotides read TGCGCCAGCAGCCCGGGACAGGGGAACACCGGGGAGCTGTTTTTT.

This clonotype has at least ten counts. The V gene is TRBV6-5, the J gene TRBJ1-2; 7 nucleotides agree with TRBD1. Trimming took 8 bases from V and 7 from J; bases not matched to a gene: 10. The germline gives CDR1 MNHEY, CDR2 SVGAGI. CDR3 length equals 13 residues. The CDR3 DNA reads as TGTGCCAGCCACGACAGGGCCTTAATTGGCTACACCTTC. This encodes CASHDRALIGYTF.

This clonotype was found many times. The rearrangement joins TRBV20-1 to TRBJ2-7; D is undetermined. In germline, CDR1 is DFQATT, CDR2 SNEGSKA (reference sequence). V lost 6 bases and J 3 bases, leaving 15 bases between the germline ends. CDR3 length: 13 amino acids. CDR3 residues: CSAPGPRDYEQYF. The CDR3 DNA reads as TGCAGTGCCCCCGGGCCTAGGGACTACGAGCAGTACTTC.

This clonotype was picked up a small number of times. The V gene is TRBV4-1, the J gene TRBJ2-7, with D perhaps TRBD2 (5 bases). The CDR3 sequence is 14 residues long. Trimming took off 1 base at V and 5 bases at J, with 12 bases between the two ends. Germline V gene data show CDR1 as MGHRA and CDR2 as YSYEKL. The CDR3 loop reads CASSQAARADEQYF. The CDR3 DNA reads as TGCGCCAGCAGCCAAGCGGCCAGAGCGGACGAGCAGTACTTC.

About this clonotype: No conserved phenylalanine or tryptophan ends this CDR3, so it is likely a read error. The chain couples TRBV29-1 to TRBJ2-3; the D call may be TRBD1 or TRBD2 (5 bases each). This CDR3 has 11 amino acids. V lost 7 bases to trimming and J lost 11 bases, with 16 bases between them. Germline V gene lookup returns CDR1 SQVTM and CDR2 ANQGSEA. CDR3 in DNA: TGCAGCGCCATCGGGACCTCGGGGCAGTATTTG. Translating it yields CSAIGTSGQYL.

This clonotype turned up a few times. This chain uses TRBV2 with TRBJ1-5; the D gene is possibly TRBD1 (5 bases). This CDR3 contains 13 residues. V lost 8 bases and J lost 3, with 11 bases in between. From germline, CDR1 is SNHLY and CDR2 FYNNEI. The CDR3 nucleotides are TGTGCCAGCGGGGACGGACACAATCAGCCCCAGCATTTT. This encodes CASGDGHNQPQHF.

The chain is built from TRBV7-8 and TRBJ1-1; 7 positions match TRBD1. Germline-derived CDR1 and CDR2 are SGHVS and FQNEAQ. There are 15 residues in the CDR3. V trimming: 6 bases; J trimming: 5 bases; junction bases outside the gene matches: 12. CDR3 DNA: TGTGCCAGCAGGCCGACGCCAGGGGGGACGACTGAAGCTTTCTTT. Translated, it gives CASRPTPGGTTEAFF.

V usage is TRBV7-9 and J usage is TRBJ2-7; D not resolved. With 5 bases removed from V and 5 bases from J, the gap between germline ends came to 16 bases. This CDR3 has 14 residues. CDR1 and CDR2 (germline): SEHNR, FQNEAQ (reference sequence). The CDR3 coding sequence is TGTGCCAGCAGCGTGAGTGTTAGCTGGGACGAGCAGTACTTC. This translates into CASSVSVSWDEQYF.

The gene calls are TRBV15 and TRBJ2-6, with D possibly being TRBD1 (5 bases). Deletions cut 5 bases from V and 0 bases from J, with 11 bases between. The CDR3 consists of 16 residues. Germline V gene lookup returns CDR1 LNHNV and CDR2 YYDKDF (reference sequence). The CDR3 coding sequence is TGTGCCACCAGCGATTGGGGCAACTCTGGGGCCAACGTCCTGACTTTC. Translated, it gives CATSDWGNSGANVLTF.

The genes are TRBV24-1 and TRBJ2-1; possible D gene TRBD1, 6 bases. This CDR3 contains 14 residues. Germline CDR1 is KGHDR and CDR2 is SFDVKD. V was clipped by 7 bases and J by 5 bases, with 14 bases between them. CDR3 sequence: CATRSWTADNEQFF. CDR3 coding DNA: TGTGCCACCAGGAGCTGGACAGCAGACAATGAGCAGTTCTTC.

This clonotype was observed a handful of times. J is TRBJ1-1 and V is TRBV20-1, with D possibly being TRBD1 (6 bases). This CDR3 contains 13 residues. V was clipped by 3 bases and J by 2 bases, with 10 bases between them. CDR1 and CDR2 (germline): DFQATT, SNEGSKA (reference sequence). CDR3: CSASGQRNTEAFF. In nucleotides, the CDR3 is TGCAGTGCTAGCGGACAGAGAAACACTGAAGCTTTCTTT.